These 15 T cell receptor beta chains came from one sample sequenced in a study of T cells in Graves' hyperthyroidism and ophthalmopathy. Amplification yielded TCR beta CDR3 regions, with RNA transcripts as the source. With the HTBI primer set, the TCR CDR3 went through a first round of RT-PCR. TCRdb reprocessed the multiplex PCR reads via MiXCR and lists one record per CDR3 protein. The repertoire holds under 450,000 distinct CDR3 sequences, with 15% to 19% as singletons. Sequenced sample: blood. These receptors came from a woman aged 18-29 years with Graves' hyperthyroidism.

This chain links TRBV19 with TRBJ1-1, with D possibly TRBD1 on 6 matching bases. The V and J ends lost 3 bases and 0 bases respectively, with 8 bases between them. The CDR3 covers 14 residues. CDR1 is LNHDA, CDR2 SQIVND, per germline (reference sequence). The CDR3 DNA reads TGTGCCAGTAGTATGGGGGGCATGAACACTGAAGCTTTCTTT. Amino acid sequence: CASSMGGMNTEAFF.

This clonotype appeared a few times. The CDR3 loop reads CASSQVLQGRSEAFF. The DNA of the CDR3 is TGCGCCAGCAGCCAAGTCTTACAGGGCCGGTCTGAAGCTTTCTTT. The chain has TRBV4-3 and TRBJ1-1, with D maybe TRBD1 (6 bases). Germline lookup yields CDR1 LGHNA and CDR2 YSLEER. The CDR3 runs to 15 residues. Between the trimmed V and J ends, which lost 1 base and 6 bases, there was a span of 15 bases.

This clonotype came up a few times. The CDR3 sequence: CASSNRDTRGRFF. Written as DNA, the CDR3 is TGTGCCAGCAGCAACCGGGACACAAGGGGTAGGTTCTTC. The chain couples TRBV7-2 to TRBJ2-1; D may be TRBD1 (6 bases). CDR3 length: 13 residues. Germline V gene data show CDR1 as SGHTA and CDR2 as FQGNSA. V shed 5 bases and J shed 15 bases, with 20 bases lying between them. The full variable domain, with the rest looked up from reference TRBV7-2 and TRBJ2-1, is GAGVSQSPSNKVTEKGKDVELRCDPISGHTALYWYRQSLGQGLEFLIYFQGNSAPDKSGLPSDRFSAERTGGSVSTLTIQRTQQEDSAVYLCASSNRDTRGRFFGPGTRLTVL.

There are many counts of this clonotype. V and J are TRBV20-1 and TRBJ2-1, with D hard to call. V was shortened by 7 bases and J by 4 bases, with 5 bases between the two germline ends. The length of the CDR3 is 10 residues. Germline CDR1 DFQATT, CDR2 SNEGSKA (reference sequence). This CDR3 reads CSVMYNEQFF. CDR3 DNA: TGCAGTGTTATGTACAATGAGCAGTTCTTC.

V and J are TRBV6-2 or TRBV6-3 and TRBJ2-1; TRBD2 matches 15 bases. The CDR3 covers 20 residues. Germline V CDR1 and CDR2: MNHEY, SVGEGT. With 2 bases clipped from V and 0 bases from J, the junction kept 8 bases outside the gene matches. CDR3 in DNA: TGTGCCAGCAGTTACCCATGGACTAGCGGGAGGGCCTTCTCCTACAATGAGCAGTTCTTC. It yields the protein CASSYPWTSGRAFSYNEQFF.

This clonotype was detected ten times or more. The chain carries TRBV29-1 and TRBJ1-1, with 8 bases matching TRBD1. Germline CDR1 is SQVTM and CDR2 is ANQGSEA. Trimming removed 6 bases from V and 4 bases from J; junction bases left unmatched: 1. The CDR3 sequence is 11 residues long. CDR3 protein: CSVQGATEAFF. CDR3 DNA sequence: TGCAGCGTCCAGGGGGCCACTGAAGCTTTCTTT.

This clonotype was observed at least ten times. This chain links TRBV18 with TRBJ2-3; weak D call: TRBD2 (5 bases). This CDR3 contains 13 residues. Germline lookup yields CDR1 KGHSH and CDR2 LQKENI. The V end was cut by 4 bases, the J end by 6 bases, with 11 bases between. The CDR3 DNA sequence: TGTGCCAGCTCACTGCCCGGCGGGGATACGCAGTATTTT. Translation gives CASSLPGGDTQYF.

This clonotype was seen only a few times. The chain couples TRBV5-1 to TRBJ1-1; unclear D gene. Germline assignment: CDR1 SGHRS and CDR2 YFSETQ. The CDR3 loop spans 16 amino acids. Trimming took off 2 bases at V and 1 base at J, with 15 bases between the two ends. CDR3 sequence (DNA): TGCGCCAGCAGCTTACTAAATTCGACGGGGAACACTGAAGCTTTCTTT. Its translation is CASSLLNSTGNTEAFF.

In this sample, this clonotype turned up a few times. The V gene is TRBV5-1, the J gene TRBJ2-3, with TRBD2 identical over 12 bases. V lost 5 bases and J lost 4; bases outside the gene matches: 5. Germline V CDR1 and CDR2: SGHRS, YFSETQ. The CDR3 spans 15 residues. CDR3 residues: CASRFASGRADTQYF. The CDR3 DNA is TGCGCCAGCAGATTTGCTAGCGGGAGGGCAGATACGCAGTATTTT.

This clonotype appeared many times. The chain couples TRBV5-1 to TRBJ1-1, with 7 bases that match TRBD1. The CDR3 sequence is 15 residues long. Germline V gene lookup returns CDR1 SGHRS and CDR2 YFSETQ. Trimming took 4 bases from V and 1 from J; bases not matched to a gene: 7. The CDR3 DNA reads TGCGCCAGCAGCGCGGGGACAGCCCCGAACACTGAAGCTTTCTTT. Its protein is CASSAGTAPNTEAFF.

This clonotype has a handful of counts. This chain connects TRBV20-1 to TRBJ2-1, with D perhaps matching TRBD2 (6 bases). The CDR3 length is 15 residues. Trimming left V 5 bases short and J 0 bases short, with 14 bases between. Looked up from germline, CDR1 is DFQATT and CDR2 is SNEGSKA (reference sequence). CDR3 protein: CSAGEVADSYNEQFF. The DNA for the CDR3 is TGCAGTGCTGGGGAGGTAGCGGACTCCTACAATGAGCAGTTCTTC.

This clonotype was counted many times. In nucleotides, the CDR3 is TGTGCCAGCAGGGTCGGACCTAATGAGCAGTTCTTC. Amino acids: CASRVGPNEQFF. This chain links TRBV2 with TRBJ2-1; D remains ambiguous. The CDR3 extends over 12 amino acids. The germline V and J ends were trimmed by 6 bases and 7 bases, with 10 bases remaining between them. CDR1 and CDR2 (germline): SNHLY, FYNNEI.

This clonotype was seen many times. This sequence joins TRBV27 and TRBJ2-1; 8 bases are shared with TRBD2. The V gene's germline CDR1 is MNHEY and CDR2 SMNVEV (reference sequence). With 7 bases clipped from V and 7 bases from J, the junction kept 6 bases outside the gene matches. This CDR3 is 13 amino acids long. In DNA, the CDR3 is TGTGCCAGCACCAGCGGGGGCTTGAATGAGCAGTTCTTC. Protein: CASTSGGLNEQFF.

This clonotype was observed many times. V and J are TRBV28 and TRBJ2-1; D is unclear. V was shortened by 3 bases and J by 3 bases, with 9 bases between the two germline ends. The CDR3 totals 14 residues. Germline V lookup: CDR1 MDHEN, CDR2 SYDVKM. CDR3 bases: TGTGCCAGCAGTTTCATCGTCAGCTACAATGAGCAGTTCTTC. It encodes CASSFIVSYNEQFF.

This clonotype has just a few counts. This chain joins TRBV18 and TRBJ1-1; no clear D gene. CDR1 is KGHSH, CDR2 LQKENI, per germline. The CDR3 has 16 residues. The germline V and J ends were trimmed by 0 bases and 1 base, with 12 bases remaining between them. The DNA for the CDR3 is TGTGCCAGCTCACCACCGTCGACACTGGGGAACACTGAAGCTTTCTTT. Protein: CASSPPSTLGNTEAFF.